This T cell receptor (beta chain) originates from a study of T cell repertoires in aging, cancer and after chemotherapy (dated by TCRdb to between 2019 and 2020). Some background on the complete study: The donors fell into six age groups ranging from 30 or younger to 70 or older, and each group had at least three individuals. Control TCR repertoires from healthy donors were recorded across several months to years, and re-sampling revealed clear clonal overlap. In total, the full dataset held 8.9 million or so TCR reads. The study profiled peripheral blood TCR beta repertoires from healthy donors and cancer patients to examine immunoaging and T cell reconstitution after chemotherapy. Alongside some 100 healthy donors serving as a reference group, the cohort included some 210 cancer patients, of whom 90 to 94 had hematological cancers and more than 110 had solid cancers. The paper's findings and limits, for the study overall: In healthy donors, the decline in TCR diversity with age was mainly due to loss of richness, whereas in cancer patients loss of evenness also played a role. It was noted by the authors that conclusions about immunological memory after chemotherapy cannot be drawn from the repertoire data. Compared with age-matched healthy donors, untreated patients with either hematological or solid cancers had significantly lower TCR diversity in the blood along with higher clonality. In both cancer cohorts, the median generation probability rose over the chemotherapy interval, which suggests that the repertoire was reconstituted through rebound thymic output.

Points on this clonotype: It lacks a known antigen. Per-nucleotide qualities are absent, and no much larger clonotype sits a single base away.

Multiplex touch-down PCR with a mixed TRB-A/B primer pool was used to amplify rearranged TRB sequences covering the V, D and J segments. Two consecutive PCR reactions with Phusion HS II polymerase added Illumina adapters and sample indices to the amplicons. The amplicons were purified from gel with the NucleoSpin Gel and PCR Clean-up kit and then assessed with Qubit and an Agilent 2100 Bioanalyzer. Libraries were sequenced on an Illumina MiSeq using 600-cycle, single-indexed, paired-end runs. In the authors' own workflow: MiXCR versions 2.12 and 3.0.5 were used to process TRB sequences. A clone was defined as each unique CDR3 nucleotide sequence, and only productive sequences supported by at least two reads were kept. The repertoire metrics were Shannon diversity, evenness, clonality (defined as one minus evenness), and alpha-parameterized diversity profiles covering alpha 0 to 5. The IGoR algorithm was used to compute generation probabilities of clones in paired pre- and post-chemotherapy samples. Using fastp trimming at Q25 and MiXCR clonotype assembly, TCRdb reanalyzed the public sequencing data and kept in-frame beta chains. One record per CDR3 amino acid sequence lists the most common genes and DNA. The V and J calls and clone size come from TCRdb's table, not from the authors' own analysis. In all, the sample holds approximately 7,600 distinct CDR3 sequences, and around two fifths of those were seen once. The ten largest make up more than 13% of the sample.

The germline V gene specifies MNHEY as CDR1 and SVGAGI as CDR2. Trimming accounts for 2 bases at V and 5 bases at J, while the number of junction bases matched to no gene is 9. The CDR3 contains 17 residues, cysteine and phenylalanine counted. Only the CDR3 part of the read is kept: 51 bases, read in frame from the first base. TCR beta rearrangements were amplified from genomic DNA isolated from peripheral blood, not from sorted cells or RNA. The chain employs TRBV6-5 and TRBJ1-6, and TRBD1 aligns with 7 junction nucleotides. Sequenced material: blood. This clonotype was obtained from a human donor in good health. The CDR3 is CASSYITGTANNSPLHF. The sequenced DNA: TGTGCCAGCAGTTACATCACAGGGACAGCTAATAATTCACCCCTCCACTTT.